The 22 T cell receptor beta chains presented below share a single source sample, sequenced in a study of early T cells in non-severe SARS-CoV-2 infection. From the 5' RACE reads, TCRdb called clonotypes with MiXCR, one entry per CDR3 protein. Here the sample spans fewer than 85,000 distinct CDR3 sequences, around 13% being singletons. Sequencing was carried out using whole blood. The source of these receptors is an adult who was a healthcare worker with PCR-confirmed SARS-CoV-2 infection or an uninfected control (not recorded which).

There are many counts of this clonotype. The genes are TRBV29-1 and TRBJ2-5, with TRBD1 matching over 7 bases. Looked up from germline, CDR1 is SQVTM and CDR2 is ANQGSEA. The V segment lost 6 bases and the J segment 4 bases; nucleotides outside the gene matches: 8. The CDR3 totals 13 residues. Here the CDR3 DNA reads TGCAGCGTGAGAGGGGGCGCGGGAGAGACCCAGTACTTC. Translation: CSVRGGAGETQYF.

This clonotype occurred a few times. The gene calls are TRBV20-1 and TRBJ2-1, with no clear D. The CDR3 is 15 residues long. The V end was cut by 1 base, the J end by 0 bases, with 10 bases between. CDR1 is DFQATT, CDR2 SNEGSKA, per germline (reference sequence). The CDR3 loop is CSARGGRSSYNEQFF. The CDR3 region has the DNA TGCAGTGCTAGAGGTGGACGCAGCTCCTACAATGAGCAGTTCTTC.

To note about this clonotype: A much larger clone lies a single base off, so this may be a read error. The chain joins TRBV7-2 to TRBJ1-4; possible D gene TRBD1, 6 bases. There are 15 residues in the CDR3. Looked up from germline, CDR1 is SGHTA and CDR2 is FQGNSA. V was trimmed by 5 bases and J by 7 bases, leaving 17 bases between them. CDR3 bases: TGTGCCAGCAGCCTCCGACAGGACCGAGTTGAAAAACTGTTTTTT. Amino acid sequence: CASSLRQDRVEKLFF.

This clonotype occurred many times. The chain combines TRBV18 with TRBJ2-5; no clear D. Germline-derived CDR1 and CDR2 are KGHSH and LQKENI. CDR3 size: 13 residues. Deletions cut 4 bases from V and 10 bases from J, with 16 bases between. The CDR3 DNA is TGTGCCAGCTCACTACCGGGTTCTCAAGGCCAGTACTTC. As protein: CASSLPGSQGQYF. The full variable domain, completed using reference TRBV18 and TRBJ2-5, is NAGVMQNPRHLVRRRGQEARLRCSPMKGHSHVYWYRQLPEEGLKFMVYLQKENIIDESGMPKERFSAEFPKEGPSILRIQQVVRGDSAAYFCASSLPGSQGQYFGPGTRLLVL.

This clonotype was counted many times. The gene calls are TRBV12-3 or TRBV12-4 and TRBJ1-6; D might be TRBD1 (5 bases). The CDR3 contains 14 residues. V lost 10 bases and J 7 bases, leaving 17 bases between the germline ends. In nucleotides, the CDR3 is TGTGCCACAGCCAGGGTCGTTGGCAATTCACCCCTCCACTTT. Its protein product is CATARVVGNSPLHF.

The chain is built from TRBV9 and TRBJ1-1; D not resolved. This CDR3 region has 13 residues. V was pared by 3 bases and J by 0 bases, with 6 bases between. Looked up from germline, CDR1 is SGDLS and CDR2 is YYNGEE. The CDR3 protein is CASSAHMNTEAFF. The CDR3 coding sequence is TGTGCCAGCAGCGCCCATATGAACACTGAAGCTTTCTTT.

This clonotype was seen a few times. The chain uses TRBV5-6 and TRBJ1-5; D gene unclear. Germline loops: CDR1 SGHDT, CDR2 YYEEEE. The CDR3 is made up of 14 amino acids. V shed 4 bases and J shed 3 bases, with 11 bases lying between them. CDR3 coding DNA: TGTGCCAGCAGCACCGACGGCTTCAATCAGCCCCAGCATTTT. Protein product: CASSTDGFNQPQHF.

This clonotype was recorded at least ten times. The chain recombines TRBV20-1 with TRBJ1-1; maybe TRBD1 (6 bases). Trimming removed 5 bases at V and 3 bases at J, with 16 bases between. Per the germline V gene, CDR1 is DFQATT and CDR2 is SNEGSKA (reference sequence). The CDR3 has 14 residues. CDR3 in amino acids: CSAQVGGIDTEAFF. DNA of the CDR3: TGCAGTGCTCAAGTAGGGGGGATCGACACTGAAGCTTTCTTT.

Notes on this clonotype: Since the CDR3 does not end with the conserved phenylalanine or tryptophan, this likely comes from a read error. This sequence joins TRBV29-1 and TRBJ1-1; 7 bases agree with TRBD1. Losses at the gene ends were 4 bases for V and 4 bases for J; bases not matched to a gene: 9. Germline V gives CDR1 SQVTM, CDR2 ANQGSEA. CDR3 size: 14 residues. The CDR3 region is CSVGFLGQFTEAFL. CDR3 DNA sequence: TGCAGCGTTGGGTTCCTGGGACAGTTCACTGAAGCTTTCTTG.

V is TRBV5-4 and J is TRBJ1-6; 9 nucleotides agree with TRBD1. This CDR3 contains 13 residues. Per germline, CDR1 SGHNT and CDR2 YYREEE (reference sequence). J was trimmed by 8 bases and V by 6 bases; bases with no gene match: 3. CDR3 in DNA: TGTGCCAGCACAAGACAGGGGGATTCACCCCTCCACTTT. This translates into CASTRQGDSPLHF.

V gene TRBV3-1 combines with J gene TRBJ2-3; possible D gene TRBD2, 6 bases. The CDR3 length is 16 residues. Trimming cost V 1 base and J 2 bases, with 13 bases left between them. Germline V gene sequence: CDR1 LGHDT, CDR2 YNNKEL (reference sequence). CDR3 in amino acids: CASSQGWDSTTDTQYF. The CDR3 DNA follows: TGTGCCAGCAGCCAAGGATGGGACTCAACCACAGATACGCAGTATTTT.

The J gene is TRBJ2-7, the V gene TRBV7-9; D may be TRBD1 or TRBD2 (6 bases each). With 6 bases removed from V and 0 bases from J, the gap between germline ends came to 9 bases. CDR1 is SEHNR and CDR2 is FQNEAQ in the germline V gene (reference sequence). This CDR3 comprises 13 residues. CDR3 in amino acids: CASSSGASYEQYF. The CDR3 coding sequence is TGTGCCAGCAGTTCGGGGGCCTCCTACGAGCAGTACTTC. Drawing the rest from reference TRBV7-9 and TRBJ2-7, the complete variable domain is DTGVSQNPRHKITKRGQNVTFRCDPISEHNRLYWYRQTLGQGPEFLTYFQNEAQLEKSRLLSDRFSAERPKGSFSTLEIQRTEQGDSAMYLCASSSGASYEQYFGPGTRLTVT.

This clonotype was recorded many times. The chain uses TRBV6-5 and TRBJ2-3; maybe TRBD1 (6 bases). Germline V gene lookup returns CDR1 MNHEY and CDR2 SVGAGI. V shed 6 bases and J shed 6 bases, with 13 bases lying between them. CDR3 length: 13 amino acids. The DNA of the CDR3 is TGTGCCAGCAGCCGGGACACCGTGGATACGCAGTATTTT. Its translation: CASSRDTVDTQYF.

V is TRBV6-1 and J is TRBJ1-1; the match to TRBD1 covers 9 bases. Germline assignment: CDR1 MNHNS and CDR2 SASEGT. The CDR3 covers 17 residues. J was trimmed by 1 base and V by 5 bases; bases with no gene match: 11. Here the CDR3 reads CASSSTGGLVWNTEAFF. The CDR3, as DNA: TGTGCCAGCAGTAGCACAGGGGGCTTAGTGTGGAACACTGAAGCTTTCTTT.

This clonotype was observed a few times. In DNA, the CDR3 is TGTGCCAGCAGCCTTACTGGGCAGAACACTGAAGCTTTCTTT. Amino acid sequence: CASSLTGQNTEAFF. The genes are TRBV4-2 and TRBJ1-1; no firm D call. This CDR3 is built from 14 residues. V shed 4 bases and J shed 1 base, with 10 bases lying between them. In germline, CDR1 is LGHNA, CDR2 YNFKEQ.

At least ten counts were recorded for this clonotype. J is TRBJ2-6 and V is TRBV5-1; TRBD2 might be the D (5 bases). In germline, CDR1 is SGHRS, CDR2 YFSETQ. This CDR3 is built from 15 residues. Trimming stripped 5 bases from V and 4 bases from J, with 13 bases between. The CDR3 sequence: CASRTRASGANVLTF. CDR3 bases: TGCGCCAGCAGAACGAGGGCTTCAGGGGCCAACGTCCTGACTTTC.

This clonotype was counted between two and nine times. CDR3 DNA sequence: TGTGCCAGCTCACCAAACAGTAATGAGCAGTTCTTC. Translation: CASSPNSNEQFF. The chain links TRBV18 to TRBJ2-1; D not certain. This CDR3 contains 12 residues. V lost 2 bases to trimming and J lost 7 bases, with 6 bases between them. The germline gives CDR1 KGHSH, CDR2 LQKENI.

This clonotype came up many times. V gene TRBV5-1 combines with J gene TRBJ2-1; 9 positions match TRBD1. The CDR3 is made up of 14 amino acids. The trim removed 1 base at V and 6 bases at J, leaving 2 bases unmatched. Germline CDR1 SGHRS, CDR2 YFSETQ. CDR3 region: CASSLMTGGNEQFF. CDR3 in DNA: TGCGCCAGCAGCTTGATGACAGGGGGCAATGAGCAGTTCTTC.

The chain combines TRBV6-5 with TRBJ2-1; D is ambiguous. Germline CDR1 MNHEY, CDR2 SVGAGI. The CDR3 spans 15 residues. Trimming took off 1 base at V and 0 bases at J, with 7 bases between the two ends. CDR3 sequence reads: CASSYWRSSYNEQFF. The CDR3 nucleotides read TGTGCCAGCAGTTACTGGCGGAGCTCCTACAATGAGCAGTTCTTC.

The chain has TRBV15 and TRBJ1-6, with 11 bases aligning to TRBD1. V lost 5 bases and J lost 9; bases outside the gene matches: 3. Germline lookup yields CDR1 LNHNV and CDR2 YYDKDF (reference sequence). The CDR3 extends over 14 amino acids. The CDR3 sequence: CATSDGTGGSPLHF. CDR3 nucleotide sequence: TGTGCCACCAGCGACGGGACAGGGGGTTCACCCCTCCACTTT.

In this sample, this clonotype turned up many times. The V and J genes are TRBV6-2 or TRBV6-3 and TRBJ2-6; no firm D call. Trimming cost V 4 bases and J 0 bases, with 4 bases left between them. The V gene's germline CDR1 is MNHEY and CDR2 SVGEGT. CDR3 length: 14 amino acids. CDR3 region: CASSWDSGANVLTF. The CDR3 nucleotides are TGTGCCAGCAGTTGGGACTCTGGGGCCAACGTCCTGACTTTC.

This clonotype occurred many times. V gene TRBV6-4 combines with J gene TRBJ2-2; D is unresolved. The CDR3 is 13 residues long. Trimming stripped 0 bases from V and 3 bases from J, with 2 bases between. Germline-derived CDR1 and CDR2 are MRHNA and SNTAGT. The CDR3, as DNA: TGTGCCAGCAGTGACTCGGACACCGGGGAGCTGTTTTTT. This sequence encodes CASSDSDTGELFF.